The rows below give T cell receptor beta chains drawn from one sample of a study of T cells after yellow fever vaccination. Using its own MiXCR run on the 5' RACE reads, TCRdb lists one record per CDR3 protein. The sample carries some 250,000 distinct CDR3 sequences, about 7.1% recorded once. This specimen consisted of CD4+ T cells sorted from PBMCs, obtained 15 days after the yellow fever booster vaccination. The receptors were gathered from a man aged 25 to 45 who received the YFV17D yellow fever vaccine. Both conserved end residues are part of each CDR3. D genes are given only for firm matches. Clone size appears in some rows only: once, few, many, or a class for an expanded clone.

V: TRBV12-3/TRBV12-4
size: many
J: TRBJ2-1
D: TRBD2
CDR3: CASSIVLAGVLNEQFF
DNA: TGTGCCAGCAGCATCGTACTAGCGGGAGTCCTCAATGAGCAGTTCTTC

V: TRBV5-1
size: .
J: TRBJ2-1
D: TRBD1
CDR3: CASSTYRGRGSYNEQFF
DNA: TGCGCCAGCAGCACTTACAGGGGGCGAGGCTCCTACAATGAGCAGTTCTTC

V: TRBV6-5
size: few
J: TRBJ2-2
D: .
CDR3: CASSYPYRSGELFF
DNA: TGTGCCAGCAGTTACCCCTATAGGTCCGGGGAGCTGTTTTTT

V: TRBV7-2
size: few
J: TRBJ2-7
D: .
CDR3: CASSTQTGNTYEQYF
DNA: TGTGCCAGCAGCACTCAAACAGGGAATACCTACGAGCAGTACTTC

V: TRBV19
size: few
J: TRBJ2-5
D: .
CDR3: CASTDGGRRTQYF
DNA: TGTGCCAGTACCGACGGGGGTAGACGCACCCAGTACTTC

V: TRBV7-2
size: .
J: TRBJ1-5
D: .
CDR3: CASSLSRTPLQPQHF
DNA: TGTGCCAGCAGCTTGAGCCGGACACCGTTACAGCCCCAGCATTTT

V: TRBV12-3/TRBV12-4
size: .
J: TRBJ2-5
D: TRBD2
CDR3: CASRPANGTSGRETQYF
DNA: TGTGCCAGCAGGCCGGCTAACGGGACTAGCGGGAGAGAGACCCAGTACTTC

V: TRBV29-1
size: few
J: TRBJ1-2
D: .
CDR3: CSVGARGGLAGYTF
DNA: TGCAGCGTTGGGGCCCGGGGGGGTTTGGCCGGCTACACCTTC

V: TRBV7-2
size: few
J: TRBJ2-1
D: TRBD2
CDR3: CASSPPIGGGRVFF
DNA: TGTGCCAGCAGCCCCCCAATAGGTGGCGGGAGGGTGTTCTTC

V: TRBV5-6
size: many
J: TRBJ2-1
D: .
CDR3: CASSLFYNEQFF
DNA: TGTGCCAGCAGCTTGTTCTACAATGAGCAGTTCTTC